This T cell receptor beta chain was sequenced during a study of vaccination effects on CD4 cells after COVID-19. Study-level information: Vaccination of participants consisted of two doses of either the BNT162b2 or mRNA-1273 vaccine. Sample donation by two convalescent patients took place 16 days and one week before vaccination.

The ends lost 4 bases at V and 7 bases at J; junction bases unmatched: 9. There are 15 residues in the CDR3. In germline, CDR1 is SGHNT, CDR2 YENEEA. The data were produced by immunoSEQ multiplex PCR, yet TCRdb's version contains in-frame clones alone and is incomplete. The table shows roughly 60,000 clones, with 72% occurring only once. Once cultured for approximately ten days, the cells underwent separation to obtain CD4+ T cells. Study findings and constraints: Marked clonal contraction of infection- and vaccine-induced clones was seen late after vaccination.

On this clone itself: Its cognate antigen is unknown.

This sequence joins TRBV11-3 and TRBJ2-1, with 8 nucleotides matching TRBD2. The origin of this receptor is a human donor who had a prior SARS-CoV-2 infection. The sequences come from CD4+ T cells from PBMCs cultured without peptide, collected before COVID-19 vaccination. The CDR3 sequence is CASSSVGRAWNEQFF. CDR3 bases: TGTGCCAGCAGCTCCGTCGGGAGGGCCTGGAATGAGCAGTTCTTC.